This entry lists 12 T cell receptor beta chains sequenced from one sample in a study of cytomegalovirus exposure and HLA in healthy donors. PCR used 60 Vbeta primers and 13 Jbeta primers. Sequenced by immunoSEQ multiplex PCR; TCRdb stores in-frame clones only, minus some. The data contain 100,000 to 150,000 clones, over 65% of them singletons. Material: PBMCs. These receptors originate from a man aged 25 to 40 in good health and CMV-seropositive.

The rearrangement uses TRBV5-4 and TRBJ2-5; 14 positions agree with TRBD2. The length of the CDR3 is 17 residues. Germline assignment: CDR1 SGHNT and CDR2 YYREEE (reference sequence). V shed 4 bases, J shed 4 bases, and the junction held 9 bases outside the gene matches. The CDR3 region has the DNA TGTGCCAGCAGCCGGGGACTAGCGGGAGTAGGTCCAGAGACCCAGTACTTC. Translating it yields CASSRGLAGVGPETQYF. The full variable domain, completed using reference TRBV5-4 and TRBJ2-5, is ETGVTQSPTHLIKTRGQQVTLRCSSQSGHNTVSWYQQALGQGPQFIFQYYREEENGRGNFPPRFSGLQFPNYSSELNVNALELDDSALYLCASSRGLAGVGPETQYFGPGTRLLVL.

This clone was recorded once. The chain employs TRBV19 and TRBJ1-5, with 10 bases identical to TRBD1. Germline lookup yields CDR1 LNHDA and CDR2 SQIVND (reference sequence). This CDR3 region has 16 residues. V shed 5 bases and J 6 bases; nucleotides not matched to a gene: 10. The CDR3 here is CASSVPGQGWIQPQHF. CDR3 nucleotide sequence: TGTGCCAGTAGTGTTCCGGGACAGGGGTGGATTCAGCCCCAGCATTTT.

The chain couples TRBV6-6 to TRBJ2-1; 10 bases fit TRBD1. V was pared by 7 bases and J by 8 bases, with 5 bases of the junction left unmatched. Germline V lookup: CDR1 MNHNY, CDR2 SVGAGI (reference sequence). The CDR3 runs 13 residues. The CDR3 here is CASNGQGVDEQFF. CDR3 in DNA: TGTGCCAGCAACGGACAGGGGGTCGATGAGCAGTTCTTC.

The J gene is TRBJ2-7, the V gene TRBV6-1; D unresolved. CDR3 length: 11 amino acids. The ends were cut back, 4 bases at V and 7 bases at J, with 8 bases in the middle. Looked up from germline, CDR1 is MNHNS and CDR2 is SASEGT. CDR3 sequence: CASSAAVEQYF. CDR3 nucleotide sequence: TGTGCCAGCAGTGCTGCGGTGGAGCAGTACTTC.

The chain recombines TRBV7-9 with TRBJ1-5, with D tentatively TRBD1 (6 bases). V lost 5 bases and J lost 5, with 19 bases in between. The CDR3 runs to 16 residues. Germline assignment: CDR1 SEHNR and CDR2 FQNEAQ (reference sequence). The CDR3: CASSDGQRSFHQPQHF. DNA for the CDR3: TGTGCCAGCAGCGACGGACAGCGCAGTTTTCATCAGCCCCAGCATTTT.

This clone occurred once. The gene calls are TRBV10-3 and TRBJ2-6; 9 nucleotides agree with TRBD1. Unmatched junction bases numbered 5, after V lost 3 bases and J lost 2 bases. The CDR3 is 17 amino acids. In germline, CDR1 is ENHRY, CDR2 SYGVKD. CDR3 sequence (DNA): TGTGCCATCAGTGAAGGGACAGGGTATACTGGGGCCAACGTCCTGACTTTC. This codes for CAISEGTGYTGANVLTF.

CDR3 bases: TGTGCCAGCAGCTCAGGACAGGGTGGTAGGCTGTTTTTT. It encodes CASSSGQGGRLFF. V usage is TRBV13 and J usage is TRBJ2-2, with 8 bases lining up with TRBD1. Germline V gene lookup returns CDR1 PRHDT and CDR2 FYEKMQ (reference sequence). The CDR3 covers 13 residues. The ends lost 4 bases at V and 13 bases at J; junction bases unmatched: 8.

The genes are TRBV4-1 and TRBJ2-1; TRBD1 is a possible D gene (5 bases). Germline assignment: CDR1 MGHRA and CDR2 YSYEKL. V was shortened by 0 bases and J by 3 bases, with 12 bases between the two germline ends. The length of the CDR3 is 16 residues. The CDR3 DNA sequence: TGCGCCAGCAGCCAAGACAGGGCCCTAAACTACAATGAGCAGTTCTTC. Its protein is CASSQDRALNYNEQFF.

The chain has TRBV4-1 and TRBJ2-7; 7 nucleotides align to TRBD2. V trimming: 4 bases; J trimming: 6 bases; junction bases outside the gene matches: 9. The CDR3 covers 14 residues. Per germline, CDR1 MGHRA and CDR2 YSYEKL. The CDR3 here is CASSPGLPEGEQYF. Written as DNA, the CDR3 is TGCGCCAGCAGCCCGGGACTACCTGAGGGCGAGCAGTACTTC.

The V and J genes are TRBV4-3 and TRBJ2-2; 7 bases fit TRBD1. CDR3 length equals 18 residues. Germline V lookup: CDR1 LGHNA, CDR2 YSLEER. J gave up 1 base and V 4 bases, and 12 bases lay outside the gene matches. CDR3 bases: TGCGCCAGCAGCCTTCAACCAACAGGGACAGAGAACACCGGGGAGCTGTTTTTT. Translated: CASSLQPTGTENTGELFF.

A word on this clone: Sequence at one end of the junction differs from germline and may be a read error. V gene TRBV28 combines with J gene TRBJ2-7, with 9 bases that match TRBD2. Germline CDR1 MDHEN, CDR2 SYDVKM. CDR3 length equals 13 residues. The CDR3 DNA is TGTGCCAGCAGTTTATGGGGGGGGAGCGGGGGGTTTTTC. It specifies CASSLWGGSGGFF.

The chain is built from TRBV6-1 and TRBJ2-5, with D maybe TRBD2 (6 bases). Germline assignment: CDR1 MNHNS and CDR2 SASEGT. There are 14 residues in the CDR3. V was cut by 7 bases and J by 1 base, with 13 bases left in between. The CDR3 spells CASTPERAQETQYF. DNA of the CDR3: TGTGCCAGCACTCCGGAGCGGGCCCAAGAGACCCAGTACTTC.